This T cell receptor (beta chain) was sequenced for a study of blood T cell repertoires in COVID-19. As for the study in general: PBMCs, B-cell-depleted T cells, or T cells provided the cDNA or gDNA that made up the material.

The assay was immunoSEQ multiplex PCR, and TCRdb's table has in-frame clones only and misses some. The table shows around 140,000 clones, with about 87% occurring only once. V was trimmed by 0 bases and J by 7 bases, leaving 6 bases between them. This CDR3 comprises 12 residues. Germline lookup yields CDR1 LNHDA and CDR2 SQIVND (reference sequence). This TCR derives from a woman aged 50 to 60 with acute or convalescent COVID-19. The chain joins TRBV19 to TRBJ2-5; D may be TRBD2 (5 bases). The sample comprised peripheral blood. CDR3 bases: TGTGCCAGTAGTATAGATCGGGGGACCCAGTACTTC. Its protein is CASSIDRGTQYF.